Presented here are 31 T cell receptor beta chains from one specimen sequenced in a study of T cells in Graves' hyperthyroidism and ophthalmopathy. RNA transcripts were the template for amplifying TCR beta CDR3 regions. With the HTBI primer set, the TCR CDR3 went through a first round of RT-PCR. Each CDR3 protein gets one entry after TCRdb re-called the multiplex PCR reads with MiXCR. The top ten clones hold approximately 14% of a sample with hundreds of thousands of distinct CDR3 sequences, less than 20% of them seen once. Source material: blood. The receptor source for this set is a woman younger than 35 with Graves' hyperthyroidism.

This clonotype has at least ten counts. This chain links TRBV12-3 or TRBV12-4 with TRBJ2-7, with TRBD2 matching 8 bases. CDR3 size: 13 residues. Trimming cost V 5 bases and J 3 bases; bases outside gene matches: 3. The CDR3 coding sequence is TGTGCCAGCAGTCTACGGGAGGGCTACGAGCAGTACTTC. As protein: CASSLREGYEQYF.

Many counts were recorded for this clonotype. CDR3 DNA sequence: TGTGCCAGCAGCTCACGACTAGCGGACTTAAGGAATACGCAGTATTTT. Translating it yields CASSSRLADLRNTQYF. The chain combines TRBV7-8 with TRBJ2-3, with 9 bases fitting TRBD2. CDR3 length equals 16 residues. V dropped 4 bases and J dropped 7; count of bases not matched to a gene: 12. Per germline, CDR1 SGHVS and CDR2 FQNEAQ.

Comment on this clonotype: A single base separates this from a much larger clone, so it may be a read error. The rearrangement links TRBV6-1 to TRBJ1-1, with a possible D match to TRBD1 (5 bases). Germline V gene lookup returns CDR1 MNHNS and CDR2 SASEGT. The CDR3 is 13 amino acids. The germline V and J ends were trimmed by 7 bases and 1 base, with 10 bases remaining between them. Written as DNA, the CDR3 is TGTGCCAGCATCCTGAGGGGGAACACTGAAGCTTTCTTT. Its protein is CASILRGNTEAFF.

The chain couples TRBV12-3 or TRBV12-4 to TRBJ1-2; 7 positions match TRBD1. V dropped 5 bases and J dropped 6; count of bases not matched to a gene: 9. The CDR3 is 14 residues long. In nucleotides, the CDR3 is TGTGCCAGCAGTCAATTACAGGGGCGGGATGGCTACACCTTC. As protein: CASSQLQGRDGYTF.

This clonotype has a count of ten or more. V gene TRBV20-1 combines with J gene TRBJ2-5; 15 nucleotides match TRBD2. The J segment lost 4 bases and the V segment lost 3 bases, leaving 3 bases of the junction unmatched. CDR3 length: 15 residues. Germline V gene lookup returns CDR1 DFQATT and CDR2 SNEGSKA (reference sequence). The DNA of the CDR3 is TGCAGTGCTAGTGGACTAGCGGGGGGGCTAGAGACCCAGTACTTC. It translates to CSASGLAGGLETQYF.

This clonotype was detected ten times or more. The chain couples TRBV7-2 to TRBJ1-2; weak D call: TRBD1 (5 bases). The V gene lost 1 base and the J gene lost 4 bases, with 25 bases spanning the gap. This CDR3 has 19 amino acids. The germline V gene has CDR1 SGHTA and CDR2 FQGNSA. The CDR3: CASSLGESRALRGSYGYTF. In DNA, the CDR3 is TGTGCCAGCAGCTTAGGGGAGAGCAGGGCCCTACGGGGGAGCTATGGCTACACCTTC.

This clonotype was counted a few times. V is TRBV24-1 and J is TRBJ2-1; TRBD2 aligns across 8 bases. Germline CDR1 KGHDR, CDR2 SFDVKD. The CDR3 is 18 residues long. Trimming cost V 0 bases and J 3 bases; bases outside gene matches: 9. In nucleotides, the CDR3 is TGTGCCACCAGTGATTTGTCTGGCGGGGGGAACCACTACAATGAGCAGTTCTTC. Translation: CATSDLSGGGNHYNEQFF.

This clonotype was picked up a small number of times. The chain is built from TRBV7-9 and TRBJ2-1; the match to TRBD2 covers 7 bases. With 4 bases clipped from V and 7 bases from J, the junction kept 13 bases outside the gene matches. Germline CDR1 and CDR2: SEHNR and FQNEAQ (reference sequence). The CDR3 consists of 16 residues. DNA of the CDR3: TGTGCCAGCAGCTCCAGACTAGCCATCGTACCTAATGAGCAGTTCTTC. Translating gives CASSSRLAIVPNEQFF.

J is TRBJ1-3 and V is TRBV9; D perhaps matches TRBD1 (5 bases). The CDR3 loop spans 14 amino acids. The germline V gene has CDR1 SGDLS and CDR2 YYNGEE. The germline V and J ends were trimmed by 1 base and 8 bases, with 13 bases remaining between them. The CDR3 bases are TGTGCCAGCAGCGTATCGACAGCAGCGGACACCATATATTTT. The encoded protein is CASSVSTAADTIYF. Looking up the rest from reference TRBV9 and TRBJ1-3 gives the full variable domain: DSGVTQTPKHLITATGQRVTLRCSPRSGDLSVYWYQQSLDQGLQFLIQYYNGEERAKGNILERFSAQQFPDLHSELNLSSLELGDSALYFCASSVSTAADTIYFGEGSWLTVV.

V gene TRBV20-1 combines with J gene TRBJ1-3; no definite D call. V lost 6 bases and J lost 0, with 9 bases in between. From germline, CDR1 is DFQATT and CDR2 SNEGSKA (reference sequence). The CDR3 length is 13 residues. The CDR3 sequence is CSAETRSGNTIYF. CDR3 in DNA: TGCAGTGCCGAGACACGCTCTGGAAACACCATATATTTT.

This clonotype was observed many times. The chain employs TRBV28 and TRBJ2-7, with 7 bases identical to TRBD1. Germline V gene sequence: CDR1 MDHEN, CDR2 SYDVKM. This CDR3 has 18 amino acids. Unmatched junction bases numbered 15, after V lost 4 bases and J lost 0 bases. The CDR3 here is CASSYNRGPGLASYEQYF. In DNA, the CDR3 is TGTGCCAGCAGTTATAACAGGGGCCCTGGGCTAGCCTCCTACGAGCAGTACTTC.

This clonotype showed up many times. The CDR3: CSAADRGNGNTIYF. The CDR3 DNA follows: TGCAGTGCTGCGGACAGGGGAAACGGAAACACCATATATTTT. The chain employs TRBV20-1 and TRBJ1-3; 9 bases map to TRBD1. Germline-derived CDR1 and CDR2 are DFQATT and SNEGSKA (reference sequence). There are 14 residues in the CDR3. Losses at the gene ends were 5 bases for V and 4 bases for J; bases not matched to a gene: 6.

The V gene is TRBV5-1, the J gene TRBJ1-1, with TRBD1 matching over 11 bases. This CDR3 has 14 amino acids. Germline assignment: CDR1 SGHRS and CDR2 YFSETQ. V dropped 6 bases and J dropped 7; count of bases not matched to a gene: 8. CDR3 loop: CASTSGTGGYEAFF. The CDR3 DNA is TGCGCCAGCACGTCCGGGACAGGGGGTTATGAAGCTTTCTTT.

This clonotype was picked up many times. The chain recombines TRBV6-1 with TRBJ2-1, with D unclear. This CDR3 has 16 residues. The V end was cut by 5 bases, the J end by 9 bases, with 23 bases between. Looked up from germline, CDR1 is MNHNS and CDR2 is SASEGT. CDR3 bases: TGTGCCAGCAGTTTCCGAAACGGGCCCTTGGAAAGTGAGCAGTTCTTC. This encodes CASSFRNGPLESEQFF.

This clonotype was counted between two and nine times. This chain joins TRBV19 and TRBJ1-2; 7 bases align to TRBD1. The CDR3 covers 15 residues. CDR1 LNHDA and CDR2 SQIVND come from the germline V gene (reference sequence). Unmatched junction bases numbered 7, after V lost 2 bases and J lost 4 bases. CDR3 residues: CASSIPGQIFYGYTF. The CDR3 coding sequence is TGTGCCAGTAGTATACCGGGACAGATCTTCTATGGCTACACCTTC.

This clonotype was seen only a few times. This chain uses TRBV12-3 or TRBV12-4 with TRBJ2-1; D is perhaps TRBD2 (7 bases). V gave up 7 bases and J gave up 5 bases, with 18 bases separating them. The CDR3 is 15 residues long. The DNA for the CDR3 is TGTGCCAGCACGACCCAAGGGGGGGAACACAATGAGCAGTTCTTC. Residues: CASTTQGGEHNEQFF.

The CDR3 DNA follows: TGTGCCAGCAGCTTAATTCAGTTCCGGGCCCGCGGGAACACCATATATTTT. Translating gives CASSLIQFRARGNTIYF. The chain couples TRBV7-2 to TRBJ1-3; the D is unclear. The CDR3 has 17 residues. Germline CDR1 and CDR2: SGHTA and FQGNSA. V lost 2 bases to trimming and J lost 7 bases, with 21 bases between them.

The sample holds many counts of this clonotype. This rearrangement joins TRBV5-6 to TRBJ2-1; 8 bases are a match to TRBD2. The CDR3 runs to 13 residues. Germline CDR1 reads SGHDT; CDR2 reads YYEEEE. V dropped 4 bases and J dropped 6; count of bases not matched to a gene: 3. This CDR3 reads CASSLLAANEQFF. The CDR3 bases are TGTGCCAGCAGCCTACTAGCGGCCAATGAGCAGTTCTTC.

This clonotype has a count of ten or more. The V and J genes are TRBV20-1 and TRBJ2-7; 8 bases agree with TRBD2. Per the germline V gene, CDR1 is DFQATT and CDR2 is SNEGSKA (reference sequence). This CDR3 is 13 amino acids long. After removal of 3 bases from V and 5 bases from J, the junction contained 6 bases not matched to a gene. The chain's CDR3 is CSASPRREDEQYF. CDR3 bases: TGCAGTGCTAGCCCGCGGCGGGAGGACGAGCAGTACTTC.

This chain's CDR3 is CASTVGMGLGTDTQYF. Here the CDR3 DNA reads TGTGCCAGCACCGTAGGGATGGGACTTGGCACAGATACGCAGTATTTT. The chain joins TRBV27 to TRBJ2-3, with a tentative D call TRBD2 (6 bases). This CDR3 comprises 16 residues. V was clipped by 7 bases and J by 1 base, with 18 bases between them. Germline V gene data show CDR1 as MNHEY and CDR2 as SMNVEV (reference sequence).

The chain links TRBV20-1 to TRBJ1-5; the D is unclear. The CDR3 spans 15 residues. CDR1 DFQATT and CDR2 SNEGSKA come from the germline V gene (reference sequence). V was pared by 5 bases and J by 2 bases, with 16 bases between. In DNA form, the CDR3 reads TGCAGTGCTGCAGGACCGCAGATGGGCAATCAGCCCCAGCATTTT. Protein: CSAAGPQMGNQPQHF.

The CDR3 DNA reads as TGTGCCAGCAGCCCCACCGGGACTAGCGGGAGGGAGCAGTTCTTC. This translates into CASSPTGTSGREQFF. The V gene is TRBV7-2, the J gene TRBJ2-1; TRBD2 aligns across 15 bases. The length of the CDR3 is 15 residues. J lost 10 bases, V lost 5 bases, and 6 bases had no gene match. Germline V lookup: CDR1 SGHTA, CDR2 FQGNSA. Using reference TRBV7-2 and TRBJ2-1 for the parts outside the CDR3, the full variable domain is GAGVSQSPSNKVTEKGKDVELRCDPISGHTALYWYRQSLGQGLEFLIYFQGNSAPDKSGLPSDRFSAERTGGSVSTLTIQRTQQEDSAVYLCASSPTGTSGREQFFGPGTRLTVL.

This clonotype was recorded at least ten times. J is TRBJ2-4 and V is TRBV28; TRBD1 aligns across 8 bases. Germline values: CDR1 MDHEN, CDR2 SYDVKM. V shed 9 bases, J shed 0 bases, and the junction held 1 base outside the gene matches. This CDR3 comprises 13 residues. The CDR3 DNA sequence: TGTGCCAGTGGACAGGGAGCCAAAAACATTCAGTACTTC. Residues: CASGQGAKNIQYF.

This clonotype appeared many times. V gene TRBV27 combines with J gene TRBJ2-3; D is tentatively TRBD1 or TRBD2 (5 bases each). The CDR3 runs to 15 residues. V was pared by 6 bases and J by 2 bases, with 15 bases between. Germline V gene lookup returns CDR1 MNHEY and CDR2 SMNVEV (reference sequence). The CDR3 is CASSQSEGFTDTQYF. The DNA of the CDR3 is TGTGCCAGCAGCCAATCAGAGGGGTTCACAGATACGCAGTATTTT.

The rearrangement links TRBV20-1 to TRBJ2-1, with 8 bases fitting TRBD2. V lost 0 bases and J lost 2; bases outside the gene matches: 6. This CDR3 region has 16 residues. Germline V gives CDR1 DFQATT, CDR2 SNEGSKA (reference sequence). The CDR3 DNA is TGCAGTGCTAGAGATTCCGGGGGGGCCACCTACAATGAGCAGTTCTTC. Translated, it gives CSARDSGGATYNEQFF.

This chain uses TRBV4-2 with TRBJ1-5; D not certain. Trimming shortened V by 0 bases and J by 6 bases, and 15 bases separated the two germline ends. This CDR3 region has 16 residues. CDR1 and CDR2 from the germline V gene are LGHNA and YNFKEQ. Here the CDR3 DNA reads TGTGCCAGCAGCCAAGATACATGGCATAGAGGTCAGCCCCAGCATTTT. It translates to CASSQDTWHRGQPQHF.

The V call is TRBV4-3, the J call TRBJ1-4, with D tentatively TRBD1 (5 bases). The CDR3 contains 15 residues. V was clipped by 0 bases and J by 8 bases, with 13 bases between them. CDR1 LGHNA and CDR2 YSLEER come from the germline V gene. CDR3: CASSQDGGGEEKLFF. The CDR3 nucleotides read TGCGCCAGCAGCCAAGATGGGGGAGGAGAAGAAAAACTGTTTTTT.

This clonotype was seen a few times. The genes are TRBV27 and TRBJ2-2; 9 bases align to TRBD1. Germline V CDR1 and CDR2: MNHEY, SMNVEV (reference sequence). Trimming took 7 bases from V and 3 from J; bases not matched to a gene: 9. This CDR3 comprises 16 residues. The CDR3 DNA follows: TGTGCCAGCACTCCCGGGACAGGGCCTTACACCGGGGAGCTGTTTTTT. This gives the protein CASTPGTGPYTGELFF.

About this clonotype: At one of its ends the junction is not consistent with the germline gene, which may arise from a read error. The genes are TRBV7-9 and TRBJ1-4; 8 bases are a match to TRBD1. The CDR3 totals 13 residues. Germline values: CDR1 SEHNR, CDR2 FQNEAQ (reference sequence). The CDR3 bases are TGTGCCAGCCGGGGACAGGTATTTGAAAATCTGTTTTTT. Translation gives CASRGQVFENLFF.

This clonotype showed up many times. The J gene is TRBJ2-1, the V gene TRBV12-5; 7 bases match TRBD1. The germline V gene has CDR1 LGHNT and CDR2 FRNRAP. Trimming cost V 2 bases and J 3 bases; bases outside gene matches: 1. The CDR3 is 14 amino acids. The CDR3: CASGLTGDYNEQFF. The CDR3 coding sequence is TGTGCTAGTGGTTTGACAGGGGACTACAATGAGCAGTTCTTC. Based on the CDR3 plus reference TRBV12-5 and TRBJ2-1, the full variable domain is DARVTQTPRHKVTEMGQEVTMRCQPILGHNTVFWYRQTMMQGLELLAYFRNRAPLDDSGMPKDRFSAEMPDATLATLKIQPSEPRDSAVYFCASGLTGDYNEQFFGPGTRLTVL.

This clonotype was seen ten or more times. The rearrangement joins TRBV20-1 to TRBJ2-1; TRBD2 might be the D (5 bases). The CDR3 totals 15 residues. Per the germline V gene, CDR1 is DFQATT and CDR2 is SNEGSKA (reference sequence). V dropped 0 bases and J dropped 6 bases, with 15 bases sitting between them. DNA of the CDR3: TGCAGTGCTAGAGATGGGCTAGCCGAAGTCAATGAGCAGTTCTTC. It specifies CSARDGLAEVNEQFF.